This T cell receptor beta chain originates from a study of blood T cell repertoires in COVID-19. Overall study: The United States, Italy and Spain provided the acute and convalescent COVID-19 samples. From T cells, B-cell-depleted T cells, or PBMCs came the material, which was cDNA or gDNA.

V gave up 2 bases and J gave up 3 bases, with 13 bases separating them. This CDR3 has 16 amino acids. Per the germline V gene, CDR1 is SGHTA and CDR2 is FQGNSA. Original processing notes: Scientists estimated how many nucleated cells there were by amplifying reference gene primers. Libraries were prepared by immunoSEQ multiplex PCR; TCRdb keeps only in-frame clonotypes and omits some of them. Clone size and the V and J calls come from that table; the DNA yielded D and trimming. Here the sample spans under 200,000 clones, more than 75% being singletons. The TCR comes from a man between 40 and 49 years old with active or convalescent COVID-19. The V call is TRBV7-2, the J call TRBJ2-2; the D is unclear. Sequencing input: peripheral blood. This chain's CDR3 is CASSLMSLSYTGELFF. For the CDR3, the DNA is TGTGCCAGCAGCTTAATGTCACTATCTTACACCGGGGAGCTGTTTTTT.